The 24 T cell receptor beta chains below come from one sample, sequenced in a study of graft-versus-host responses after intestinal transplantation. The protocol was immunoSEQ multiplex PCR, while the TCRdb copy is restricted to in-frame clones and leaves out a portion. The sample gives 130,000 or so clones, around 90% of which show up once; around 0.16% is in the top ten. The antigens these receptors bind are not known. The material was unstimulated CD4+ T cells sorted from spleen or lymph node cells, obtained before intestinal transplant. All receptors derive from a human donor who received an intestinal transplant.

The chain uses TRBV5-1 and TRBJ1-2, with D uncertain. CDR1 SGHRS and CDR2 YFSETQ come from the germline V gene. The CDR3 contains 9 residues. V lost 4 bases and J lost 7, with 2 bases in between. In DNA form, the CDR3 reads TGCGCCAGCAGCGGTGGCTACACCTTC. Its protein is CASSGGYTF. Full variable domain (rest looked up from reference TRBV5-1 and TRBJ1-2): KAGVTQTPRYLIKTRGQQVTLSCSPISGHRSVSWYQQTPGQGLQFLFEYFSETQRNKGNFPGRFSGRQFSNSRSEMNVSTLELGDSALYLCASSGGYTFGSGTRLTVV.

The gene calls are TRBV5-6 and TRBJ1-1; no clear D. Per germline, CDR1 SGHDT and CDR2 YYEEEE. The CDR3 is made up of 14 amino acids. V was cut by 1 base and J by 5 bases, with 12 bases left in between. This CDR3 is CASSLRSGFTEAFF. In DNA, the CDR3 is TGTGCCAGCAGCTTGAGGTCGGGGTTTACTGAAGCTTTCTTT.

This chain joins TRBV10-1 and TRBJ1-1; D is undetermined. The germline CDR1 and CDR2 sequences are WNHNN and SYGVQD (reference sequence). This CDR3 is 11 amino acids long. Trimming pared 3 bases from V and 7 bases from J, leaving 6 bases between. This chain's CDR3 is CASSDWGEAFF. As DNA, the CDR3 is TGCGCCAGCAGTGACTGGGGTGAAGCTTTCTTT.

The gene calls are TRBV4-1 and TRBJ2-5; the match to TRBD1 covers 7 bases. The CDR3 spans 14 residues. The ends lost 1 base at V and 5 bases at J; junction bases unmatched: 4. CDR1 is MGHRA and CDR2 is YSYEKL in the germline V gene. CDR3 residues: CASSQVSGGETQYF. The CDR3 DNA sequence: TGCGCCAGCAGCCAAGTTTCAGGGGGTGAGACCCAGTACTTC.

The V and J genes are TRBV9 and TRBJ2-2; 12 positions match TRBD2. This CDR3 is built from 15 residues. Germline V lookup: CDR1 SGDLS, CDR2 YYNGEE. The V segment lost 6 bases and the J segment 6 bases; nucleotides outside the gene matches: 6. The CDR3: CASKSLAGGPGELFF. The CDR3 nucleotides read TGTGCCAGCAAAAGCCTAGCGGGGGGGCCCGGGGAGCTGTTTTTT.

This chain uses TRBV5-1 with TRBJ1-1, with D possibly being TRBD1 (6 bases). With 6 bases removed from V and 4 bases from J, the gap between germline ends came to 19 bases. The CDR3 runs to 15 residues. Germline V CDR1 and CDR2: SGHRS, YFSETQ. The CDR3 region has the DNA TGCGCCAGCACCCAAAGGGGGGGCTCGGGCACTGAAGCTTTCTTT. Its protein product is CASTQRGGSGTEAFF.

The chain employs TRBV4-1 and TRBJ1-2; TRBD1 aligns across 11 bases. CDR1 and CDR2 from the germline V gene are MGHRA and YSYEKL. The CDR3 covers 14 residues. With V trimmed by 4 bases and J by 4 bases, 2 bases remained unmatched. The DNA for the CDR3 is TGCGCCAGCAGCCGAGGACAGGGGGCCTATGGCTACACCTTC. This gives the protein CASSRGQGAYGYTF.

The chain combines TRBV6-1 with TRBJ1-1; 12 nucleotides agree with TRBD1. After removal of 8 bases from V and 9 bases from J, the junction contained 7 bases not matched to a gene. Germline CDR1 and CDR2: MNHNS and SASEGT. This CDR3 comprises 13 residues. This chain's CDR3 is CASGNRDRGQAFF. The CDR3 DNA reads TGTGCCAGCGGGAATAGGGACAGGGGGCAAGCTTTCTTT.

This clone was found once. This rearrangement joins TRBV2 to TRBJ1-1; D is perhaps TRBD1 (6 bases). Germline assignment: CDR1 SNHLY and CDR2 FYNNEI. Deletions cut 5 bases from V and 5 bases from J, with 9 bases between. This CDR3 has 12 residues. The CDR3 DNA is TGTGCCAGCAGTAAAGGGGGGACTGAAGCTTTCTTT. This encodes CASSKGGTEAFF.

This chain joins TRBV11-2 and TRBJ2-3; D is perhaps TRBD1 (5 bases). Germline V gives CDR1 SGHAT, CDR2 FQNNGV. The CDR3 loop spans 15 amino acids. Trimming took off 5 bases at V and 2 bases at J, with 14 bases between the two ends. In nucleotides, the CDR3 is TGTGCCAGCAGCGGCAGGACACGCCACACAGATACGCAGTATTTT. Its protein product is CASSGRTRHTDTQYF.

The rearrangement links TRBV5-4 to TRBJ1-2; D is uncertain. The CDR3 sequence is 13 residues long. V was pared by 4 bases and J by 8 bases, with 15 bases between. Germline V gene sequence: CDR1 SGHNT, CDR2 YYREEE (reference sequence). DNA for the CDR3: TGTGCCAGCAGCCCATTCCAGGCGTGGGGCTACACCTTC. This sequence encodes CASSPFQAWGYTF.

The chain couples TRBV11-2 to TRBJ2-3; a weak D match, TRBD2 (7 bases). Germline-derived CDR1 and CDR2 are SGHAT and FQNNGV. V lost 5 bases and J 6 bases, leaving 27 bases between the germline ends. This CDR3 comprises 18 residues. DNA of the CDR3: TGTGCCAGCAGCCATCGTTTTCCGAGGGGGGGGAACTCCGATACGCAGTATTTT. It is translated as CASSHRFPRGGNSDTQYF.

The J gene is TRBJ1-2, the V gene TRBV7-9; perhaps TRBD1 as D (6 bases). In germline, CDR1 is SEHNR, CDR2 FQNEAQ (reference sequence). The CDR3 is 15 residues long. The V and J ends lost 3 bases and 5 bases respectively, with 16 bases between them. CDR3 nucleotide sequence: TGTGCCAGCAGCTTTAATGGAGGGCAGGGGTATGGCTACACCTTC. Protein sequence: CASSFNGGQGYGYTF.

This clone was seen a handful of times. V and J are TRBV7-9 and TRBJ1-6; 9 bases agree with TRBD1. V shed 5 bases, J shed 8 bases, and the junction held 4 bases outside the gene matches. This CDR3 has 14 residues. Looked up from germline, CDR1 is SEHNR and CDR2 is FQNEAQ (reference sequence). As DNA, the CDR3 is TGTGCCAGCAGCACGGACAGGGGAGATTCACCCCTCCACTTT. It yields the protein CASSTDRGDSPLHF.

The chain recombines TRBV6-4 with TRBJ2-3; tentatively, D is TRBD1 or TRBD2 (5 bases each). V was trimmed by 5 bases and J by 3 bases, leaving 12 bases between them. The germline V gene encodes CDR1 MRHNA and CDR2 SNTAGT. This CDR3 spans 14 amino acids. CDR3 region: CASSRDGFTDTQYF. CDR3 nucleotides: TGTGCCAGCAGTCGGGACGGCTTTACAGATACGCAGTATTTT.

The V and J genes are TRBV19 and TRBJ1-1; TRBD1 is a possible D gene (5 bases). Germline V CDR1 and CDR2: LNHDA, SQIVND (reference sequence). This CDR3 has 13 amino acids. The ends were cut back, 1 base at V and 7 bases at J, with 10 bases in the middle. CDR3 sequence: CASSIGGRIEAFF. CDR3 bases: TGTGCCAGTAGTATAGGGGGACGTATTGAAGCTTTCTTT. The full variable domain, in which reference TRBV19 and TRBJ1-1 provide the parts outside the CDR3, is DGGITQSPKYLFRKEGQNVTLSCEQNLNHDAMYWYRQDPGQGLRLIYYSQIVNDFQKGDIAEGYSVSREKKESFPLTVTSAQKNPTAFYLCASSIGGRIEAFFGQGTRLTVV.

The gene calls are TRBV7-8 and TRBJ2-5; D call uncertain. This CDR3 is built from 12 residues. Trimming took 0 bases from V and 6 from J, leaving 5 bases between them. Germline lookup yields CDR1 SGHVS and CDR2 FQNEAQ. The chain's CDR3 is CASSLAGQTQYF. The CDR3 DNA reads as TGTGCCAGCAGCTTAGCTGGGCAGACCCAGTACTTC.

Written as DNA, the CDR3 is TGTGCCAGCAGCTTAGTAGCGGGGCTGGAGCAGTTCTTC. Translating it yields CASSLVAGLEQFF. The gene calls are TRBV11-2 and TRBJ2-1, with 8 positions matching TRBD2. V gave up 1 base and J gave up 10 bases; unmatched junction bases: 3. Germline assignment: CDR1 SGHAT and CDR2 FQNNGV. CDR3 length equals 13 residues.

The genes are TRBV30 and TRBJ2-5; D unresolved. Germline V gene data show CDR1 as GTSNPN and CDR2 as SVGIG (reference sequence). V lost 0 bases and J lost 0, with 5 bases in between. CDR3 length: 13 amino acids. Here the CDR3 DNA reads TGTGCCTGGAGTGTAGTTCACCAAGAGACCCAGTACTTC. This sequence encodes CAWSVVHQETQYF.

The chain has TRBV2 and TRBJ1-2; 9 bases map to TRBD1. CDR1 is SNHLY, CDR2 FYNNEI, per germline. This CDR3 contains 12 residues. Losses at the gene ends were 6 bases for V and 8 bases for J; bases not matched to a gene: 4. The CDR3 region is CASRGQGWGYTF. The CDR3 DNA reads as TGTGCCAGCAGGGGACAGGGTTGGGGCTACACCTTC. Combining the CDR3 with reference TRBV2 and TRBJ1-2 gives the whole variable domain EPEVTQTPSHQVTQMGQEVILRCVPISNHLYFYWYRQILGQKVEFLVSFYNNEISEKSEIFDDQFSVERPDGSNFTLKIRSTKLEDSAMYFCASRGQGWGYTFGSGTRLTVV.

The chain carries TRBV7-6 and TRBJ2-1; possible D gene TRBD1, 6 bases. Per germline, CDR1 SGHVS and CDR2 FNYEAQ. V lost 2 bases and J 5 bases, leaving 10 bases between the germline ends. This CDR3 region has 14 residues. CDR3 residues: CASSLRTVNNEQFF. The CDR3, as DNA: TGTGCCAGCAGCTTAAGGACAGTGAACAATGAGCAGTTCTTC.

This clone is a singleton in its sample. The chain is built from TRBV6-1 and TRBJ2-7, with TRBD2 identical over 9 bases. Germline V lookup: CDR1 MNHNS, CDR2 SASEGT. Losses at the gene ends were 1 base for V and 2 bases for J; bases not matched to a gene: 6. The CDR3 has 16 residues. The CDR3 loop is CASSEVLTSGTYEQYF. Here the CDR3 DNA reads TGTGCCAGCAGTGAAGTATTGACTAGCGGCACCTACGAGCAGTACTTC.

The CDR3 region is CASSPYPQLSAEFYGYTF. CDR3 in DNA: TGTGCCAGCAGCCCGTACCCCCAATTGTCAGCTGAGTTCTATGGCTACACCTTC. The genes are TRBV7-8 and TRBJ1-2, with D unclear. Germline CDR1 SGHVS, CDR2 FQNEAQ. The V and J ends lost 5 bases and 4 bases respectively, with 26 bases between them. The CDR3 extends over 18 amino acids.

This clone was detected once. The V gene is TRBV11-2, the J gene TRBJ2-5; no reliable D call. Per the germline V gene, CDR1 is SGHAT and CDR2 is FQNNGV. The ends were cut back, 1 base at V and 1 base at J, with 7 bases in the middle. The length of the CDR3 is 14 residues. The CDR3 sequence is CASSLGTFQETQYF. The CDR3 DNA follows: TGTGCCAGCAGCTTAGGGACGTTCCAAGAGACCCAGTACTTC.